The sample holds a few counts of the clone carrying this TCR beta chain. Antigen specificity is unknown. This record comes from a study of immune heterogeneity within non-small cell lung tumors. As for the study in general: Classification of the tumors gave several squamous cell carcinomas, roughly 10 non-squamous carcinomas and 1 not otherwise specified.

Germline lookup yields CDR1 SGDLS and CDR2 YYNGEE. The CDR3 spans 17 residues. Trimming took 3 bases from V and 5 from J; bases not matched to a gene: 12. Study conclusions and caveats: Tumor sites within a patient were found to share identical dominant CDR3 beta clonotypes, and site-unique high-frequency clones were also present.

Multiplex PCR was performed with 32 V and 13 J primers, and it amplified TCR beta CDR3. TCRdb recomputed calls from the multiplex PCR reads with MiXCR, one row per CDR3 protein. The table lists around 9,800 distinct CDR3 sequences, approximately 21% of them singletons, with 3% to 4.5% in the top ten. Each sample used about 650 ng of genomic DNA from bulk tumor tissue. Multiple biopsies spaced far apart were taken from each primary tumor during surgery. Their non-small cell lung cancer was newly diagnosed and untreated, and the patients underwent curative surgery. Study donors were patients with a new diagnosis of non-small cell lung cancer who underwent surgery with curative intent.

This TCR was recovered from a man aged 55 to 70 with non-small cell lung cancer. Sequenced: lung tumor tissue. The chain is built from TRBV9 and TRBJ2-2; 8 nucleotides line up with TRBD2. The CDR3 loop is CASSDPRGRPGTGELFF. The CDR3, as DNA: TGTGCCAGCAGCGATCCTCGCGGGAGGCCGGGAACCGGGGAGCTGTTTTTT.